The entry that follows covers one T cell receptor beta chain sequence. Other nucleotide sequences in the sample specify the same CDR3. The data were taken from a study of cytomegalovirus exposure and HLA in healthy donors. Trimming removed 0 bases from V and 7 bases from J, with 13 bases in between. The V gene's germline CDR1 is KGHSH and CDR2 LQKENI. This CDR3 is built from 15 residues. Use of 60 Vbeta and 13 Jbeta primers characterized the PCR. TCRdb's copy holds only in-frame clones and misses some; the assay was immunoSEQ multiplex PCR. The table records about 160,000 clones, under 90% of them present only once.

The V gene is TRBV18, the J gene TRBJ2-1; D may be TRBD2 (5 bases). The sample comprised PBMCs. The TCR was taken from a male donor in good health and CMV-seronegative. CDR3 coding DNA: TGTGCCAGCTCACCACCGGGTCTAGGCGGGAATGAGCAGTTCTTC. Translation gives CASSPPGLGGNEQFF.